These 28 T cell receptor beta chains came from one sample sequenced in a study of T cell repertoires in cytomegalovirus infection. TCRdb independently ran MiXCR on the reads; one entry per CDR3 protein. The sample has nearly 450,000 distinct CDR3 sequences; 25% to 40% are singletons. What was sequenced was PBMCs. These TCRs come from a human donor in good health (CMV status not recorded). Some clones in this sample may be carry-over from other donors' samples.

There are many counts of this clonotype. This sequence joins TRBV12-3 or TRBV12-4 and TRBJ2-7; 7 bases map to TRBD1. CDR3 size: 12 residues. The trim removed 7 bases at V and 6 bases at J, leaving 6 bases unmatched. CDR3 bases: TGTGCCAGCACCGCGGACAGGCGCGAGCAGTACTTC. It specifies CASTADRREQYF.

The chain couples TRBV19 to TRBJ1-1; D is possibly TRBD1 (6 bases). CDR1 and CDR2 (germline): LNHDA, SQIVND (reference sequence). The V and J ends lost 5 bases and 5 bases respectively, with 15 bases between them. The CDR3 contains 14 residues. The chain's CDR3 is CASSEGGRWTEAFF. CDR3 coding DNA: TGTGCCAGTAGTGAGGGGGGGCGGTGGACTGAAGCTTTCTTT. The variable domain in full, with the rest retrieved from reference TRBV19 and TRBJ1-1, is DGGITQSPKYLFRKEGQNVTLSCEQNLNHDAMYWYRQDPGQGLRLIYYSQIVNDFQKGDIAEGYSVSREKKESFPLTVTSAQKNPTAFYLCASSEGGRWTEAFFGQGTRLTVV.

This clonotype turned up a few times. This sequence joins TRBV6-5 and TRBJ2-7, with D unresolved. Trimming took off 2 bases at V and 6 bases at J, with 11 bases between the two ends. The germline CDR1 and CDR2 sequences are MNHEY and SVGAGI. This CDR3 contains 13 residues. The CDR3 loop reads CASSYEAASEQYF. In DNA form, the CDR3 reads TGTGCCAGCAGTTACGAGGCGGCGAGCGAGCAGTACTTC.

This clonotype was detected many times. This chain connects TRBV11-2 to TRBJ2-3; D is unresolved. This CDR3 is 15 amino acids long. Per germline, CDR1 SGHAT and CDR2 FQNNGV. V lost 1 base to trimming and J lost 2 bases, with 10 bases between them. The CDR3 nucleotides read TGTGCCAGCAGCTTAGTCCCGCTTAACACAGATACGCAGTATTTT. It encodes CASSLVPLNTDTQYF.

This clonotype was found a few times. This chain links TRBV19 with TRBJ2-3; 7 positions agree with TRBD1. V shed 10 bases and J 4 bases; nucleotides not matched to a gene: 5. There are 12 residues in the CDR3. Germline CDR1 is LNHDA and CDR2 is SQIVND (reference sequence). This CDR3 is CATGQAADTQYF. Here the CDR3 DNA reads TGTGCCACTGGACAGGCGGCAGATACGCAGTATTTT.

This clonotype was seen many times. This chain connects TRBV7-8 to TRBJ1-1; D is perhaps TRBD1 (6 bases). V lost 0 bases to trimming and J lost 7 bases, with 21 bases between them. Germline CDR1 reads SGHVS; CDR2 reads FQNEAQ. The length of the CDR3 is 17 residues. The DNA of the CDR3 is TGTGCCAGCAGCTTAGCCCCAAGGACAGTGGAGGGGGTTGAAGCTTTCTTT. Translated: CASSLAPRTVEGVEAFF.

Many counts were recorded for this clonotype. The chain combines TRBV6-2 or TRBV6-3 with TRBJ2-6; D is uncertain. CDR1 and CDR2 (germline): MNHEY, SVGEGT. V was pared by 7 bases and J by 0 bases, with 7 bases between. The CDR3 extends over 14 amino acids. CDR3 in amino acids: CASMFRSGANVLTF. The DNA of the CDR3 is TGTGCCAGCATGTTCCGCTCTGGGGCCAACGTCCTGACTTTC.

J is TRBJ1-4 and V is TRBV7-8; 7 bases match TRBD1. After removal of 1 base from V and 5 bases from J, the junction contained 4 bases not matched to a gene. Germline V gene sequence: CDR1 SGHVS, CDR2 FQNEAQ. The CDR3 length is 15 residues. CDR3 sequence reads: CASSLGEGANEKLFF. For the CDR3, the DNA is TGTGCCAGCAGCTTAGGGGAGGGGGCGAATGAAAAACTGTTTTTT.

Points on this clonotype: A read error is possible here, since a much larger clone lies one base away. The chain carries TRBV7-8 and TRBJ1-6; TRBD1 might be the D (5 bases). Germline CDR1 and CDR2: SGHVS and FQNEAQ. This CDR3 is 14 amino acids long. For the CDR3, the DNA is TGTGCCAGCAGCTTAGGGGACCGTAATTCACCCCTCAACTTT. Residues: CASSLGDRNSPLNF.

This clonotype was recorded only once. A single base separates this from a much larger clone, so it may be a read error. The rearrangement joins TRBV7-3 to TRBJ1-4; a possible D gene is TRBD1 (5 bases). Per germline, CDR1 SGHTA and CDR2 FQGTGA. The CDR3 contains 16 residues. CDR3 loop: CAGSPTGLYSNEKLFF. The CDR3 DNA is TGTGCCGGCAGTCCTACAGGCCTGTACTCAAATGAAAAACTGTTTTTT.

Details on this clonotype: The CDR3 end shows no conserved phenylalanine or tryptophan, and so a read error is likely. The chain joins TRBV11-3 to TRBJ2-7; weak D call: TRBD1 (6 bases). Germline assignment: CDR1 SGHNT and CDR2 YENEEA. This CDR3 comprises 14 residues. The ends were cut back, 4 bases at V and 6 bases at J, with 16 bases in the middle. The CDR3: CASSYGTQGSEQYL. The CDR3 nucleotides read TGTGCCAGCAGCTACGGGACACAAGGCTCCGAGCAGTACTTA.

V usage is TRBV7-6 and J usage is TRBJ2-7; perhaps TRBD1 as D (7 bases). V lost 5 bases, J lost 0 bases, and 26 bases lay in between. CDR3 length: 19 residues. Germline assignment: CDR1 SGHVS and CDR2 FNYEAQ. CDR3 coding DNA: TGTGCCAGCAGCGGGGATCGGACAGGTTTGCAGGGGGGCTCCTACGAGCAGTACTTC. This encodes CASSGDRTGLQGGSYEQYF.

The chain carries TRBV12-3 or TRBV12-4 and TRBJ2-7; the D is unclear. Trimming stripped 6 bases from V and 4 bases from J, with 10 bases between. CDR3 length: 12 residues. CDR3 region: CASSLSQYEQYF. The CDR3 region has the DNA TGTGCCAGCAGCTTGTCCCAATACGAGCAGTACTTC.

This clonotype occurred many times. The genes are TRBV7-2 and TRBJ2-5, with unresolved D. Per germline, CDR1 SGHTA and CDR2 FQGNSA. Trimming left V 4 bases short and J 2 bases short, with 8 bases between. The CDR3 contains 13 residues. The CDR3 DNA reads TGTGCCAGCAGCTACTCGCGGCAAGAGACCCAGTACTTC. Translation: CASSYSRQETQYF.

As concerns this clonotype: The junction differs from germline at one of its ends, possibly a read error. This chain connects TRBV7-6 to TRBJ2-3; D not resolved. Germline V gene lookup returns CDR1 SGHVS and CDR2 FNYEAQ. The CDR3 has 13 amino acids. CDR3 residues: CASSENPRNTQYF. DNA for the CDR3: TGTGCTAGCAGCGAGAACCCCAGAAATACGCAGTATTTT.

The chain links TRBV10-2 to TRBJ1-4; TRBD1 matches at 7 bases. V shed 11 bases and J 5 bases; nucleotides not matched to a gene: 20. The CDR3 is made up of 17 amino acids. The germline V gene has CDR1 WSHSY and CDR2 SAAADI. The chain's CDR3 is CAVLRDRVERRNEKLFF. The CDR3 DNA is TGCGCCGTTTTACGAGACAGGGTGGAACGGAGGAATGAAAAACTGTTTTTT.

This clonotype has more than one count but fewer than ten. This chain uses TRBV28 with TRBJ1-1; D ambiguous. The germline gives CDR1 MDHEN, CDR2 SYDVKM. V was clipped by 7 bases and J by 1 base, with 13 bases between them. This CDR3 region has 14 residues. The CDR3 spells CASTWGGRNTEAFF. DNA of the CDR3: TGTGCCAGCACCTGGGGAGGGAGGAACACTGAAGCTTTCTTT.

The rearrangement links TRBV7-2 to TRBJ1-3; D is undetermined. V was clipped by 7 bases and J by 2 bases, with 9 bases between them. The CDR3 totals 13 residues. Germline loops: CDR1 SGHTA, CDR2 FQGNSA. The CDR3 spells CASTLPTGNTIYF. The CDR3 DNA reads as TGTGCCAGCACCCTCCCGACTGGAAACACCATATATTTT.

The chain uses TRBV19 and TRBJ2-7, with no clear D. From germline, CDR1 is LNHDA and CDR2 SQIVND (reference sequence). V was shortened by 5 bases and J by 2 bases, with 10 bases between the two germline ends. The CDR3 has 13 amino acids. The CDR3 nucleotides are TGTGCCAGTAGTCCCCGGCCGGCCTACGAGCAGTACTTC. Its protein product is CASSPRPAYEQYF.

With respect to this clonotype: In this CDR3 the conserved last residue, phenylalanine or tryptophan, is missing, so a read error is likely. J is TRBJ2-2 and V is TRBV4-2; 12 bases are a match to TRBD1. This CDR3 contains 17 residues. The V gene's germline CDR1 is LGHNA and CDR2 YNFKEQ. V lost 0 bases, J lost 7 bases, and 6 bases stayed unmatched. The CDR3 nucleotides are TGTGCCAGCAGCCAAGAAGTGCGGGACAGGGGGCGCGGGGAGCTGTTTTGT. This gives the protein CASSQEVRDRGRGELFC.

DNA of the CDR3: TGTGCCAGCAGTGAAAATGGGGCCCTAGGGGTAAAACTGTTTTTT. Its protein is CASSENGALGVKLFF. The V call is TRBV25-1, the J call TRBJ1-4, with D tentatively TRBD1 (5 bases). Germline V gene data show CDR1 as MGHDK and CDR2 as SYGVNS. Trimming stripped 2 bases from V and 10 bases from J, with 17 bases between. The CDR3 is 15 residues long.

This clonotype was recorded at least ten times. V and J are TRBV7-6 and TRBJ2-2; D assignment may be TRBD1 or TRBD2 (6 bases each). CDR3 size: 16 residues. CDR1 is SGHVS, CDR2 FNYEAQ, per germline. V lost 0 bases, J lost 7 bases, and 15 bases lay in between. CDR3: CASSLAVGGVDGELFF. CDR3 in DNA: TGTGCCAGCAGCTTAGCGGTGGGGGGCGTCGACGGGGAGCTGTTTTTT. The full variable domain, with the rest looked up from reference TRBV7-6 and TRBJ2-2, is GAGVSQSPRYKVTKRGQDVALRCDPISGHVSLYWYRQALGQGPEFLTYFNYEAQQDKSGLPNDRFSAERPEGSISTLTIQRTEQRDSAMYRCASSLAVGGVDGELFFGEGSRLTVL.

This clonotype has just a few counts. The rearrangement joins TRBV6-2 or TRBV6-3 to TRBJ2-2, with D maybe TRBD2 (5 bases). Germline V gives CDR1 MNHEY, CDR2 SVGEGT. With 8 bases removed from V and 6 bases from J, the gap between germline ends came to 22 bases. The CDR3 covers 16 residues. The CDR3 DNA reads as TGTGCCAGCGGACCAAACAACGGGGTCCGCCCCGGGGAGCTGTTTTTT. Translated, it gives CASGPNNGVRPGELFF.

There are a few counts of this clonotype. This chain connects TRBV7-6 to TRBJ2-7; TRBD1 aligns across 11 bases. CDR3 size: 16 residues. Trimming removed 2 bases from V and 6 bases from J; junction bases left unmatched: 9. The germline V gene has CDR1 SGHVS and CDR2 FNYEAQ. The CDR3 nucleotides read TGTGCCAGCAGCTTATTTGGGTACGGGACAGGGGGCGAGCAGTACTTC. This encodes CASSLFGYGTGGEQYF. Complete variable domain (other parts from reference TRBV7-6 and TRBJ2-7): GAGVSQSPRYKVTKRGQDVALRCDPISGHVSLYWYRQALGQGPEFLTYFNYEAQQDKSGLPNDRFSAERPEGSISTLTIQRTEQRDSAMYRCASSLFGYGTGGEQYFGPGTRLTVT.

Regarding this clonotype: Being one base from a much bigger clone, this may be a read error. This rearrangement joins TRBV7-2 to TRBJ1-2, with D possibly matching TRBD1 (6 bases). Germline loops: CDR1 SGHTA, CDR2 FQGNSA. The CDR3 spans 16 residues. DNA of the CDR3: TGTGCCAGCAGCTTAAGACTAGGGGGAAGCAACTATGTCTACACCTTC. Protein sequence: CASSLRLGGSNYVYTF.

This clonotype was seen a handful of times. V is TRBV27 and J is TRBJ2-2, with a weak D call TRBD2 (7 bases). The CDR3 totals 15 residues. Trimming took 1 base from V and 3 from J, leaving 9 bases between them. Germline-derived CDR1 and CDR2 are MNHEY and SMNVEV (reference sequence). The CDR3 loop is CASSLWGGDTGELFF. CDR3 nucleotide sequence: TGTGCCAGCAGTTTATGGGGGGGCGACACCGGGGAGCTGTTTTTT.

The chain uses TRBV27 and TRBJ1-2; 9 nucleotides line up with TRBD1. The CDR3 runs to 15 residues. J gave up 4 bases and V 0 bases, and 3 bases lay outside the gene matches. CDR1 is MNHEY and CDR2 is SMNVEV in the germline V gene (reference sequence). The CDR3 is CASSLSGQGRYGYTF. CDR3 bases: TGTGCCAGCAGTTTATCGGGACAGGGTCGCTATGGCTACACCTTC.

The rearrangement uses TRBV6-5 and TRBJ1-1; 11 bases align to TRBD1. Losses at the gene ends were 8 bases for V and 5 bases for J; bases not matched to a gene: 7. Germline-derived CDR1 and CDR2 are MNHEY and SVGAGI. This CDR3 is built from 14 residues. The CDR3 protein is CASRLGTGGTEAFF. The CDR3 DNA is TGTGCCAGCCGCCTCGGGACAGGGGGAACTGAAGCTTTCTTT.